This entry features one TCR beta chain sequence. The data were obtained in a study of T cell changes during pregnancy in multiple sclerosis. The repertoire was sequenced with immunoSEQ multiplex PCR; TCRdb's copy has only in-frame clones and lacks some. Of about 88,000 clones in the sample, more than 85% were seen once. CDR1 is LNHDA, CDR2 SQIVND, per germline (reference sequence). This CDR3 contains 13 residues. V gave up 8 bases and J gave up 6 bases, with 16 bases separating them. This TCR derives from a female donor with multiple sclerosis, enrolled in a pregnancy study. V and J are TRBV19 and TRBJ1-1; tentative D call: TRBD1 (6 bases). The material sequenced was peripheral blood, taken in the first trimester of pregnancy. The CDR3 DNA follows: TGTGCCAGTCGGAGGGGGGGAAGCGCTGAAGCTTTCTTT. Its protein product is CASRRGGSAEAFF.